The source of this T cell receptor beta chain is a study of spatial heterogeneity in lung cancer. Study context: Beta-chain sequences were consistently detected more often than alpha-chain sequences.

The time point denotes: sample taken at primary tumor resection. Donation came from 70 or so patients with untreated early-stage non-small cell lung cancer. The study's findings and limits: Nonsynonymous mutation counts, ubiquitous and regional, were tracked by the respective counts of ubiquitous and regional expanded TCRs. In tumors, expanded intratumoral alpha and beta TCR counts tracked mutation counts.

The CDR3 covers 12 residues. V was cut by 5 bases and J by 3 bases, with 10 bases left in between. The germline V gene has CDR1 DFQATT and CDR2 SNEGSKA (reference sequence). This clonotype is large. Its target is unknown. Carried by each TCR cDNA molecule was a unique molecular identifier. Each CDR3 protein is one row after TCRdb ran MiXCR on the 5' RACE reads. The repertoire consists of 950 to 1,100 distinct CDR3 sequences, with around 9.9% occurring once and the leading ten covering about 23%. Sequences were derived from lung tumor tissue, sampled at surgery. The sequence came from a male donor with early-stage non-small cell lung cancer. The chain uses TRBV20-1 and TRBJ2-5; D not resolved. This chain's CDR3 is CSAPGRKETQYF. The DNA for the CDR3 is TGCAGTGCTCCCGGACGGAAAGAGACCCAGTACTTC.